This T cell receptor beta chain comes out of a study of blood T cell repertoires in COVID-19 (dated by TCRdb to 2020 to 2021). Background for the entire study: Collaborator samples came from the United States, Italy and Spain and covered acute and convalescent phases of COVID-19. The material from the prospective study consisted of cDNA or gDNA derived from T cells, B-cell-depleted T cells, or PBMCs. The dataset comprised deeply sampled blood TCRbeta repertoires from subjects exposed to, actively infected with, or recovered from COVID-19. The repertoires were released in a freely available public database meant as a resource for research on the immune response to SARS-CoV-2. The samples were drawn from the first 160 participants of the ongoing ImmuneRACE study and from over a thousand subjects provided by 6 global collaborators. Nearly every sample came with metadata listing a de-identified subject ID, COVID-19 status, age in years and sex. Where available, HLA class I and class II types were taken from metadata supplied by the sample provider and were not determined by assay-based typing. Paper-wide results and their limitations: The amount of clinical and demographic metadata varied by source and participant and was provided uncurated.

To note about this clone: Its antigen remains undetermined. Base qualities are not at hand, and no much larger clone is one base apart.

CDR1 and CDR2 (MNHEY, SMNVEV) derive from the germline V gene (reference sequence). The trim is 8 bases for V and 6 bases for J, with a gap of 10 bases between the germline ends. The CDR3 has 12 amino acids, counting the end cysteine and phenylalanine. The sequence is cut down to CDR3 DNA, 36 bases in frame from base 1. TCRbeta CDR3 regions were amplified from genomic DNA using the immunoSEQ Assay, a bias-controlled multiplex PCR. The original pipeline was this. The number of nucleated cells in each sample was estimated by amplification of reference gene primers within the assay. To quantify the absolute abundance of each unique TCRbeta CDR3 rearrangement, sequence reads were collapsed and filtered. For each sample, productive Simpson clonality was calculated as the square root of Simpson's diversity index across productive rearrangements. TCRdb took over this immuneACCESS table, retaining in-frame rearrangements with V and J assigned. Such tables are incomplete; in checked studies, under half of the missing clones stem from an unresolved V gene, and the remainder is unexplained. V, J and clone size derive from that table, while D and trimming were established from the DNA sequence. Here the sample has 200,000 to 250,000 clones; approximately 90% occur a single time. 10% of the sample belongs to the ten largest clones.

Participants in the prospective study were aged roughly 18 to 95 years, lived in 20 to 25 United States geographic areas, and enrolled through a virtual design. In the prospective study, participants were assigned to cohorts based on the clinical history participants reported in a screening survey and a study questionnaire. Mobile phlebotomists in the prospective study collected whole blood, serum and a nasopharyngeal or oropharyngeal swab from every participant. Over an approximately 2-month period, participants in the prospective study had the option of providing additional blood draws and questionnaires. Prospective study blood samples were shipped either frozen or at room temperature before DNA extraction.

This receptor was taken from a man younger than 35 with acute COVID-19. The sample was PBMCs or T cells enriched from blood (not recorded which). This chain joins TRBV27 to TRBJ2-2, with no confidently assigned D gene. The CDR3 region reads CASREVAGELFF. The DNA reads as follows: TGTGCCAGCCGAGAGGTTGCCGGGGAGCTGTTTTTT.